The 19 T cell receptor beta chains below all came from one sample that was sequenced in a study of T cell repertoires in ileal Crohn's disease (dated by TCRdb to between 2018 and 2021). Library preparation employed the immunoSEQ multiplex PCR assay. What TCRdb holds here is the immuneACCESS table cut down to in-frame rearrangements. Part of the clones is not present; checked against another copy, under half of the missing clones reflect an unresolved V gene, and the others are unexplained. In all, the sample holds around 2,500 clones, and around 70% of those were seen once. The ten biggest clones cover approximately 21% of the sample. The time point label of this sample denotes: neoterminal ileum biopsy at postoperative endoscopy, about 6 months after surgery. The material sequenced was ileal tissue. These TCRs come from an adult with Crohn's disease.

This chain links TRBV11-2 with TRBJ2-3; 7 bases align to TRBD2. J lost 0 bases, V lost 2 bases, and 8 bases had no gene match. The CDR3 loop spans 17 amino acids. CDR1 and CDR2 from the germline V gene are SGHAT and FQNNGV. Here the CDR3 reads CASSLRPSGGSTDTQYF. CDR3 nucleotide sequence: TGTGCCAGCAGCTTAAGGCCCTCGGGGGGAAGCACAGATACGCAGTATTTT.

To note about this clone: The same CDR3 can be traced to other DNA sequences in this sample. V usage is TRBV5-1 and J usage is TRBJ2-3; 11 nucleotides line up with TRBD1. Germline CDR1 reads SGHRS; CDR2 reads YFSETQ. The CDR3 runs 15 residues. With 0 bases clipped from V and 4 bases from J, the junction kept 1 base outside the gene matches. CDR3 coding DNA: TGCGCCAGCAGCTTGGAGGGACAGGGGGCAGATACGCAGTATTTT. It translates to CASSLEGQGADTQYF.

The chain links TRBV2 to TRBJ2-7, with a tentative D call TRBD2 (6 bases). Germline V gene sequence: CDR1 SNHLY, CDR2 FYNNEI. Trimming left V 8 bases short and J 3 bases short, with 14 bases between. CDR3 length: 13 amino acids. CDR3 residues: CASLGTPRYEQYF. Written as DNA, the CDR3 is TGTGCCAGCCTCGGGACTCCCCGCTACGAGCAGTACTTC.

This chain uses TRBV6-5 with TRBJ1-2; weak D call: TRBD1 (6 bases). The V gene lost 6 bases and the J gene lost 5 bases, with 19 bases spanning the gap. Germline V gene sequence: CDR1 MNHEY, CDR2 SVGAGI. This CDR3 contains 15 residues. CDR3 sequence (DNA): TGTGCCAGCAGCTACCGGACAGCCGTGGGATATGGCTACACCTTC. Protein sequence: CASSYRTAVGYGYTF.

This chain connects TRBV18 to TRBJ2-7; perhaps TRBD2 as D (6 bases). This CDR3 has 16 residues. Per germline, CDR1 KGHSH and CDR2 LQKENI. V was clipped by 1 base and J by 2 bases, with 15 bases between them. The CDR3 loop reads CASSPRSGTGAYEQYF. The DNA of the CDR3 is TGTGCCAGCTCACCACGGTCCGGGACTGGGGCCTACGAGCAGTACTTC. Using reference TRBV18 and TRBJ2-7 for the parts outside the CDR3, the full variable domain is NAGVMQNPRHLVRRRGQEARLRCSPMKGHSHVYWYRQLPEEGLKFMVYLQKENIIDESGMPKERFSAEFPKEGPSILRIQQVVRGDSAAYFCASSPRSGTGAYEQYFGPGTRLTVT.

This clone was detected only a few times. V gene TRBV7-9 combines with J gene TRBJ1-4; no reliable D call. The CDR3 contains 14 residues. V lost 6 bases and J lost 3, with 11 bases in between. CDR1 is SEHNR and CDR2 is FQNEAQ in the germline V gene (reference sequence). In DNA, the CDR3 is TGTGCCAGCAGTCTATCTGATCCTAATGAAAAACTGTTTTTT. Its protein product is CASSLSDPNEKLFF.

Judged by abundance, this clone is large. The J gene is TRBJ1-2, the V gene TRBV19; D is ambiguous. In germline, CDR1 is LNHDA, CDR2 SQIVND (reference sequence). V lost 1 base and J lost 0, with 9 bases in between. CDR3 length: 15 amino acids. The CDR3 DNA is TGTGCCAGTAGTATAGGCCGGGGAACTAACTATGGCTACACCTTC. Encoded protein: CASSIGRGTNYGYTF.

This clone was seen more than once but under ten times. V gene TRBV6-1 combines with J gene TRBJ2-5, with D possibly matching TRBD2 (5 bases). The CDR3 extends over 13 amino acids. V shed 6 bases and J shed 5 bases, with 13 bases lying between them. From germline, CDR1 is MNHNS and CDR2 SASEGT. The CDR3: CASSHVGLETQYF. The CDR3 DNA reads as TGTGCCAGCAGCCACGTTGGACTGGAGACCCAGTACTTC.

This clone occurred a few times. The chain uses TRBV4-3 and TRBJ1-2; D is unclear. Germline lookup yields CDR1 LGHNA and CDR2 YSLEER. The ends were cut back, 4 bases at V and 2 bases at J, with 14 bases in the middle. The CDR3 has 15 residues. CDR3 coding DNA: TGCGCCAGCAGCCTGTCTGGGCACTCCAACTATGGCTACACCTTC. This codes for CASSLSGHSNYGYTF.

The chain couples TRBV19 to TRBJ2-7, with D perhaps TRBD1 (6 bases). Germline values: CDR1 LNHDA, CDR2 SQIVND (reference sequence). The CDR3 is 15 amino acids. The germline V and J ends were trimmed by 5 bases and 0 bases, with 14 bases remaining between them. DNA of the CDR3: TGTGCCAGTAGTTCCCGGGACAAGAGCTCCTACGAGCAGTACTTC. Protein: CASSSRDKSSYEQYF.

The chain combines TRBV11-2 with TRBJ2-3, with 10 bases lining up with TRBD2. Germline trimming cut 0 bases from V and 2 bases from J; bases unmatched to any gene: 5. CDR1 and CDR2 from the germline V gene are SGHAT and FQNNGV. CDR3 length: 17 residues. The CDR3 here is CASSLDTLAGVTDTQYF. DNA of the CDR3: TGTGCCAGCAGCTTAGATACCCTAGCGGGGGTCACAGATACGCAGTATTTT.

The V and J genes are TRBV5-1 and TRBJ2-1; 12 positions agree with TRBD2. J gave up 6 bases and V 6 bases, and 4 bases lay outside the gene matches. Germline V gives CDR1 SGHRS, CDR2 YFSETQ. The CDR3 sequence is 14 residues long. The CDR3 spells CASTLAGGLNEQFF. CDR3 nucleotides: TGCGCCAGCACTCTAGCGGGGGGGCTCAATGAGCAGTTCTTC.

The chain recombines TRBV5-5 with TRBJ2-1, with TRBD2 matching 14 bases. Germline V gene lookup returns CDR1 SGHKS and CDR2 YYEKEE (reference sequence). The CDR3 has 16 residues. With 3 bases clipped from V and 7 bases from J, the junction kept 6 bases outside the gene matches. In DNA, the CDR3 is TGTGCCAGCAGCTCGTTGACTAGCGGGGGGGGTAATGAGCAGTTCTTC. Translating gives CASSSLTSGGGNEQFF.

The rearrangement uses TRBV5-4 and TRBJ2-2; 11 bases are a match to TRBD2. The CDR3 runs to 17 residues. Germline V gene sequence: CDR1 SGHNT, CDR2 YYREEE (reference sequence). V shed 1 base, J shed 0 bases, and the junction held 2 bases outside the gene matches. CDR3 coding DNA: TGTGCCAGCAGCTTGACTAGCGGGGGAACGAACACCGGGGAGCTGTTTTTT. It encodes CASSLTSGGTNTGELFF.

J is TRBJ2-1 and V is TRBV13; 11 bases align to TRBD2. The CDR3 extends over 17 amino acids. V dropped 3 bases and J dropped 8; count of bases not matched to a gene: 12. Germline loops: CDR1 PRHDT, CDR2 FYEKMQ (reference sequence). This CDR3 reads CASSFAPITSGGYEQFF. Here the CDR3 DNA reads TGTGCCAGCAGCTTCGCCCCGATTACTAGCGGGGGCTATGAGCAGTTCTTC. Complete variable domain (other parts from reference TRBV13 and TRBJ2-1): AAGVIQSPRHLIKEKRETATLKCYPIPRHDTVYWYQQGPGQDPQFLISFYEKMQSDKGSIPDRFSAQQFSDYHSELNMSSLELGDSALYFCASSFAPITSGGYEQFFGPGTRLTVL.

V usage is TRBV6-1 and J usage is TRBJ2-5; D possibly corresponds to TRBD2 (7 bases). The CDR3 covers 18 residues. Deletions cut 2 bases from V and 4 bases from J, with 23 bases between. Germline V gene data show CDR1 as MNHNS and CDR2 as SASEGT. The CDR3 is CASSERGYTSGGRETQYF. As DNA, the CDR3 is TGTGCCAGCAGTGAAAGGGGATACACTTCGGGGGGCCGAGAGACCCAGTACTTC.

By its share, this clone is large. V is TRBV10-3 and J is TRBJ2-1; 7 bases line up with TRBD2. The CDR3 length is 16 residues. J gave up 7 bases and V 4 bases, and 13 bases lay outside the gene matches. Germline V gene sequence: CDR1 ENHRY, CDR2 SYGVKD. For the CDR3, the DNA is TGTGCCATCAGTGGAGATGGACTAGTTCAAACGAATGAGCAGTTCTTC. As protein: CAISGDGLVQTNEQFF.

This sequence joins TRBV10-1 and TRBJ1-1; D is undetermined. The CDR3 is 12 amino acids. Looked up from germline, CDR1 is WNHNN and CDR2 is SYGVQD (reference sequence). V was cut by 2 bases and J by 5 bases, with 6 bases left in between. CDR3 region: CASSETGTEAFF. The CDR3 bases are TGCGCCAGCAGTGAGACGGGAACTGAAGCTTTCTTT.

There are a few counts of this clone. The chain combines TRBV7-9 with TRBJ1-2; the D gene is possibly TRBD1 (5 bases). Trimming took 1 base from V and 4 from J, leaving 7 bases between them. The CDR3 is 13 amino acids. CDR1 and CDR2 (germline): SEHNR, FQNEAQ (reference sequence). Here the CDR3 reads CASSLGQIYGYTF. The CDR3 DNA reads TGTGCCAGCAGCTTAGGACAGATCTATGGCTACACCTTC.